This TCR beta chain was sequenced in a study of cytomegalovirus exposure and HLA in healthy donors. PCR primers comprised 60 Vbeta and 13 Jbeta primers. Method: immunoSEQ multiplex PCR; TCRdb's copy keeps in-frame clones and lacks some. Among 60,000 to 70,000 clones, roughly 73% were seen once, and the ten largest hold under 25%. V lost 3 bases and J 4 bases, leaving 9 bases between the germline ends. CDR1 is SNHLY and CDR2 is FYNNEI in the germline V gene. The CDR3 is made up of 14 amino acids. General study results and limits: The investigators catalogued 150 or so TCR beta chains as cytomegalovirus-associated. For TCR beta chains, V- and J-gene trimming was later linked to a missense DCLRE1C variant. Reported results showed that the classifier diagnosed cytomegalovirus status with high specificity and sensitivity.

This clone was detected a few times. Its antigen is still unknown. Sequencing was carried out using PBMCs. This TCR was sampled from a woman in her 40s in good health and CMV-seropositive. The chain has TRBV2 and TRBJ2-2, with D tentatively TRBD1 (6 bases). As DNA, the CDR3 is TGTGCCAGCAGTGATAGGGACATCACCGGGGAGCTGTTTTTT. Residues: CASSDRDITGELFF.